These 24 T cell receptor beta chains were all obtained from the same sample, sequenced in a study of T cells after yellow fever vaccination (dated by TCRdb to between 2018 and 2020). Receptor amplification or capture employed 5' RACE. Sequencing relied on an Illumina HiSeq 2500. TCRdb passed the public sequencing reads through fastp at Q25 and MiXCR, retaining productive beta sequences. Every CDR3 protein is listed once, alongside the most common genes and DNA of its rows. The sample contains some 600,000 distinct CDR3 sequences, around 16% of them found a single time. The ten largest account for 17% of the sample. Taken with the paper, the label for treatment or condition translates to: live attenuated yellow fever vaccine strain. The sample consisted of PBMCs, taken less than 6 days after the first yellow fever vaccination. All receptors come from a man aged 18 to 30 who received the YFV17D yellow fever vaccine.

The J gene is TRBJ2-1, the V gene TRBV5-1, with TRBD2 matching 10 bases. Germline CDR1 reads SGHRS; CDR2 reads YFSETQ. CDR3 size: 16 residues. V dropped 6 bases and J dropped 3; count of bases not matched to a gene: 9. CDR3 loop: CASTPGASGGYNEQFF. In nucleotides, the CDR3 is TGCGCCAGCACCCCGGGGGCTAGCGGGGGCTACAATGAGCAGTTCTTC.

In this sample, this clonotype turned up a few times. The V gene is TRBV7-3, the J gene TRBJ2-7; D remains ambiguous. The CDR3 is made up of 14 amino acids. V lost 5 bases to trimming and J lost 7 bases, with 18 bases between them. CDR1 is SGHTA and CDR2 is FQGTGA in the germline V gene. The DNA of the CDR3 is TGTGCCAGCAGCCCCGGTGAGGCCCTTCGAGAGCAGTACTTC. It translates to CASSPGEALREQYF. Supplemented by reference TRBV7-3 and TRBJ2-7, the full variable domain reads GAGVSQTPSNKVTEKGKYVELRCDPISGHTALYWYRQSLGQGPEFLIYFQGTGAADDSGLPNDRFFAVRPEGSVSTLKIQRTERGDSAVYLCASSPGEALREQYFGPGTRLTVT.

The J gene is TRBJ1-5, the V gene TRBV20-1; D unresolved. The CDR3 spans 14 residues. V was cut by 0 bases and J by 2 bases, with 8 bases left in between. Per germline, CDR1 DFQATT and CDR2 SNEGSKA (reference sequence). The CDR3 reads CSARDNRGNQPQHF. CDR3 nucleotide sequence: TGCAGTGCTAGAGATAACCGGGGCAATCAGCCCCAGCATTTT.

This clonotype was seen many times. The genes are TRBV28 and TRBJ2-5, with a possible D match to TRBD2 (5 bases). Germline V gene lookup returns CDR1 MDHEN and CDR2 SYDVKM. V was clipped by 1 base and J by 9 bases, with 15 bases between them. The CDR3 consists of 14 residues. Here the CDR3 DNA reads TGTGCCAGCAGTTTATACAAGGACCCGGAGGCCCAGTACTTC. Protein sequence: CASSLYKDPEAQYF.

This clonotype was detected only a few times. The chain joins TRBV6-1 to TRBJ2-1; possible D gene TRBD2, 5 bases. This CDR3 is built from 16 residues. The germline CDR1 and CDR2 sequences are MNHNS and SASEGT. The V end was cut by 3 bases, the J end by 4 bases, with 16 bases between. CDR3 nucleotide sequence: TGTGCCAGCAGTGATCGGGGTACGGATTTATACAATGAGCAGTTCTTC. This encodes CASSDRGTDLYNEQFF.

The rearrangement joins TRBV12-3 or TRBV12-4 to TRBJ2-3; no firm D call. CDR3 size: 16 residues. V was clipped by 6 bases and J by 3 bases, with 19 bases between them. The CDR3 is CASSPLDTLRTDTQYF. As DNA, the CDR3 is TGTGCCAGCAGCCCCTTAGACACCCTTCGGACAGATACGCAGTATTTT.

A note on this clonotype: Since a much larger clone is just one base distant, this may be a read error. This rearrangement joins TRBV2 to TRBJ1-1; unclear D gene. CDR1 and CDR2 from the germline V gene are SNHLY and FYNNEI. This CDR3 is built from 12 residues. The V end was cut by 6 bases, the J end by 4 bases, with 9 bases between. CDR3 DNA: TGTGCCAGCAGGACAACCCCCACTGAAGCTTTCTTT. This codes for CASRTTPTEAFF.

The V gene is TRBV4-1, the J gene TRBJ2-7; D unclear. V was cut by 1 base and J by 6 bases, with 10 bases left in between. CDR1 is MGHRA and CDR2 is YSYEKL in the germline V gene. The CDR3 covers 13 residues. DNA for the CDR3: TGCGCCAGCAGCCAAGTAACTGTGGGCGAGCAGTACTTC. It translates to CASSQVTVGEQYF.

A few counts support this clonotype. CDR3 sequence: CASSVDTKYGYTF. CDR3 sequence (DNA): TGTGCCAGCTCCGTAGACACGAAGTATGGCTACACCTTC. The chain carries TRBV18 and TRBJ1-2, with D unclear. The germline V and J ends were trimmed by 6 bases and 5 bases, with 13 bases remaining between them. CDR1 is KGHSH, CDR2 LQKENI, per germline. The CDR3 runs 13 residues.

The chain has TRBV5-4 and TRBJ2-2; D perhaps matches TRBD1 (7 bases). The CDR3 contains 15 residues. Germline V gene data show CDR1 as SGHNT and CDR2 as YYREEE (reference sequence). Trimming left V 4 bases short and J 6 bases short, with 16 bases between. CDR3 protein: CASSRRDSVAGELFF. The DNA of the CDR3 is TGTGCCAGCAGCCGGAGGGACAGTGTGGCCGGGGAGCTGTTTTTT. The full variable domain, rest sourced from reference TRBV5-4 and TRBJ2-2, is ETGVTQSPTHLIKTRGQQVTLRCSSQSGHNTVSWYQQALGQGPQFIFQYYREEENGRGNFPPRFSGLQFPNYSSELNVNALELDDSALYLCASSRRDSVAGELFFGEGSRLTVL.

This clonotype occurred a few times. The chain links TRBV20-1 to TRBJ2-7; TRBD1 aligns across 9 bases. Germline CDR1 is DFQATT and CDR2 is SNEGSKA (reference sequence). The CDR3 is made up of 15 amino acids. V was pared by 4 bases and J by 6 bases, with 13 bases of the junction left unmatched. The CDR3 region is CSANQPRDRAIEQYF. CDR3 DNA: TGCAGTGCTAATCAGCCGCGGGACAGGGCAATCGAGCAGTACTTC.

The chain links TRBV7-3 to TRBJ2-4; 12 nucleotides agree with TRBD1. This CDR3 is 17 amino acids long. The V gene end was trimmed by 3 bases and the J gene end by 2 bases; junction bases not matched to a gene: 5. Germline V gene sequence: CDR1 SGHTA, CDR2 FQGTGA. CDR3: CASSFPGQGASKNIQYF. CDR3 nucleotides: TGTGCCAGCAGCTTCCCGGGACAGGGGGCGTCCAAAAACATTCAGTACTTC. Full variable domain (outside the CDR3, taken from reference TRBV7-3 and TRBJ2-4): GAGVSQTPSNKVTEKGKYVELRCDPISGHTALYWYRQSLGQGPEFLIYFQGTGAADDSGLPNDRFFAVRPEGSVSTLKIQRTERGDSAVYLCASSFPGQGASKNIQYFGAGTRLSVL.

This clonotype has a handful of counts. The rearrangement uses TRBV6-2 or TRBV6-3 and TRBJ1-1; D uncertain. This CDR3 has 13 amino acids. Per the germline V gene, CDR1 is MNHEY and CDR2 is SVGEGT. V was cut by 6 bases and J by 6 bases, with 14 bases left in between. CDR3 in amino acids: CASRSHTDPEAFF. CDR3 nucleotides: TGTGCCAGCAGATCCCACACTGACCCTGAAGCTTTCTTT.

This clonotype was seen a single time. The chain uses TRBV5-4 and TRBJ2-2; 8 bases fit TRBD1. The CDR3 is 16 amino acids. Per the germline V gene, CDR1 is SGHNT and CDR2 is YYREEE (reference sequence). Trimming at V came to 0 bases and at J to 1 base, leaving 2 bases not matched to a gene. CDR3 amino acids: CASSLAGGENTGELFF. The CDR3 DNA follows: TGTGCCAGCAGCTTGGCAGGGGGCGAGAACACCGGGGAGCTGTTTTTT.

This clonotype was counted only a few times. This sequence joins TRBV20-1 and TRBJ2-7; no reliable D call. CDR1 is DFQATT and CDR2 is SNEGSKA in the germline V gene (reference sequence). The CDR3 extends over 11 amino acids. V shed 3 bases and J shed 1 base, with 4 bases lying between them. The CDR3 loop is CSASPSYEQYV. DNA for the CDR3: TGCAGTGCTAGTCCTTCCTACGAGCAGTACGTC.

This clonotype was seen at least ten times. This sequence joins TRBV30 and TRBJ2-4, with D maybe TRBD2 (5 bases). The CDR3 sequence is 15 residues long. Germline lookup yields CDR1 GTSNPN and CDR2 SVGIG (reference sequence). Trimming removed 0 bases from V and 11 bases from J, with 20 bases in between. The CDR3 spells CAWSVLGGVLSLQYF. CDR3 in DNA: TGTGCCTGGAGTGTACTAGGCGGCGTCCTTTCGCTTCAGTACTTC. The full variable domain, its missing parts supplied by reference TRBV30 and TRBJ2-4, is SQTIHQWPATLVQPVGSPLSLECTVEGTSNPNLYWYRQAAGRGLQLLFYSVGIGQISSEVPQNLSASRPQDRQFILSSKKLLLSDSGFYLCAWSVLGGVLSLQYFGAGTRLSVL.

V usage is TRBV9 and J usage is TRBJ2-7; 7 bases line up with TRBD1. The J segment lost 7 bases and the V segment lost 3 bases, leaving 1 base of the junction unmatched. The CDR3 is 11 residues long. Germline V gives CDR1 SGDLS, CDR2 YYNGEE. The CDR3 DNA is TGTGCCAGCAGCGCGACAGGGGAGCAGTACGTC. This sequence encodes CASSATGEQYV.

V usage is TRBV5-1 and J usage is TRBJ2-5, with 8 nucleotides matching TRBD1. The CDR3 is 15 amino acids. CDR1 SGHRS and CDR2 YFSETQ come from the germline V gene. The V segment lost 4 bases and the J segment 5 bases; nucleotides outside the gene matches: 10. CDR3 sequence reads: CASSRDRQRGETQYF. The CDR3 nucleotides are TGCGCCAGCAGCCGGGACAGGCAGAGGGGGGAGACCCAGTACTTC.

This clonotype was picked up a small number of times. The V call is TRBV6-5, the J call TRBJ1-2, with 10 bases identical to TRBD1. Germline trimming cut 2 bases from V and 8 bases from J; bases unmatched to any gene: 8. The V gene's germline CDR1 is MNHEY and CDR2 SVGAGI. The length of the CDR3 is 15 residues. In DNA form, the CDR3 reads TGTGCCAGCAGTTACCGGGACAGGGGCCGGGGCGGCTACACCTTC. It translates to CASSYRDRGRGGYTF.

At least ten counts were recorded for this clonotype. This sequence joins TRBV3-1 and TRBJ1-2, with D possibly TRBD1 on 5 matching bases. V shed 4 bases and J shed 0 bases, with 15 bases lying between them. Per the germline V gene, CDR1 is LGHDT and CDR2 is YNNKEL (reference sequence). This CDR3 contains 16 residues. In DNA, the CDR3 is TGTGCCAGCAGCCGATCGATCGGGGGAGCTAACTATGGCTACACCTTC. Amino acids: CASSRSIGGANYGYTF.

At least ten counts were recorded for this clonotype. CDR3 sequence reads: CASSFRGNTGELFF. The CDR3 region has the DNA TGCGCCAGCAGCTTCAGGGGAAACACCGGGGAGCTGTTTTTT. V usage is TRBV5-1 and J usage is TRBJ2-2; D might be TRBD1 (6 bases). Between the trimmed V and J ends, which lost 2 bases and 2 bases, there was a span of 7 bases. Per the germline V gene, CDR1 is SGHRS and CDR2 is YFSETQ. The length of the CDR3 is 14 residues.

This clonotype showed up many times. This chain uses TRBV12-3 or TRBV12-4 with TRBJ1-2; D is ambiguous. The V end lost 6 bases, the J end lost 4 bases, and 15 bases lay between the germline ends. The CDR3 loop spans 14 amino acids. The CDR3 DNA reads as TGTGCCAGCAGCCGCGATGGAGGCCTCTATGGCTACACCTTC. Translated: CASSRDGGLYGYTF.

This rearrangement joins TRBV2 to TRBJ1-2; 9 bases line up with TRBD1. CDR1 is SNHLY, CDR2 FYNNEI, per germline. J lost 4 bases, V lost 9 bases, and 6 bases had no gene match. The CDR3 has 13 residues. CDR3 residues: CARKEQGAYGYTF. The CDR3 nucleotides are TGTGCCAGAAAAGAACAGGGGGCCTATGGCTACACCTTC.

As DNA, the CDR3 is TGTGCCAGCAGCGCCCGGGACCGCCCGGAGGCCGAGCAGTACTTC. It encodes CASSARDRPEAEQYF. This rearrangement joins TRBV9 to TRBJ2-7; D possibly uses TRBD1 or TRBD2 (5 bases each). CDR1 is SGDLS, CDR2 YYNGEE, per germline. This CDR3 region has 15 residues. The V end lost 3 bases, the J end lost 6 bases, and 19 bases lay between the germline ends.